This T cell receptor beta chain was sequenced for a study of CD8 T cells in Susac syndrome. Study conclusions and caveats: The TCR sequencing and HLA analysis in the study involved a relatively small number of individuals, as the study acknowledged.

In regard to this clonotype: Antigen: not known.

CD8+ and CD4+ T cells from blood underwent TCR beta sequencing. RNA was extracted with the RNeasy kit, and a quantity of roughly 0.5 to 1 ug was reverse transcribed using random hexamers. TCRdb fed the immunoSEQ multiplex PCR reads into MiXCR, producing one record per CDR3 protein. The table records roughly 200,000 distinct CDR3 sequences, roughly 94% of them present only once. Germline CDR1 and CDR2: SNHLY and FYNNEI. Trimming pared 8 bases from V and 3 bases from J, leaving 11 bases between. This CDR3 comprises 12 residues. The J gene is TRBJ2-7, the V gene TRBV2; no clear D. Input material: CD4+ T cells from PBMCs. The receptor's source is a human donor with multiple sclerosis. As DNA, the CDR3 is TGTGCCAGCGGGCGGCTAAACTACGAGCAGTACTTC. As protein: CASGRLNYEQYF. Full variable domain (missing parts from reference TRBV2 and TRBJ2-7): EPEVTQTPSHQVTQMGQEVILRCVPISNHLYFYWYRQILGQKVEFLVSFYNNEISEKSEIFDDQFSVERPDGSNFTLKIRSTKLEDSAMYFCASGRLNYEQYFGPGTRLTVT.